This is a list of T cell receptor beta chains from one sample in a study of T cell responses to AZD1222 COVID-19 vaccine. Method: immunoSEQ multiplex PCR; TCRdb's copy keeps in-frame clones and lacks some. The data show some 150,000 clones, under 95% seen once. The specimen was peripheral blood, collected on day 0 of AZD1222 vaccination. These receptors all stem from an adult in good health. CDR3s leave out the opening cysteine and the closing phenylalanine or tryptophan.

V: TRBV6-2/TRBV6-3; J: TRBJ1-2; CDR3: ASSHSYQTLYGYT
V: TRBV20-1; J: TRBJ2-5; CDR3: SARSVGSQY
V: TRBV18; J: TRBJ2-5; CDR3: ASSRDIQETQY
V: TRBV2; J: TRBJ1-1; CDR3: ASTQGRNTEAF
V: TRBV6-2/TRBV6-3; J: TRBJ1-5; CDR3: ASSYSSDRGIRPQH
V: TRBV29-1; J: TRBJ1-1; CDR3: SAARGNTEAF
V: TRBV7-2; J: TRBJ1-2; CDR3: ASSDTTGSFKGYT
V: TRBV28; J: TRBJ1-1; CDR3: ASKKTGHTEAF
V: TRBV28; J: TRBJ1-5; CDR3: ASSTGTGIYQPQH
V: TRBV11-3; J: TRBJ2-2; CDR3: ASGYVSGAGELF
V: TRBV30; J: TRBJ1-1; CDR3: AWTRLARNTEAF
V: TRBV29-1; J: TRBJ2-1; CDR3: SVTGREAF
V: TRBV3-1/TRBV3-2; J: TRBJ2-5; CDR3: ASSQEGGLAGQETQY
V: TRBV18; J: TRBJ1-2; CDR3: ASSPTEDIYSRSYGYT
V: TRBV24-1; J: TRBJ1-2; CDR3: ATSALPDRGDYGYT
V: TRBV7-9; J: TRBJ1-6; CDR3: ASGSTGVSPLH
V: TRBV2; J: TRBJ2-7; CDR3: ASRLGLAYSYEQY
V: TRBV5-6; J: TRBJ1-3; CDR3: ASSSAWRQGEAIY
V: TRBV7-8; J: TRBJ2-7; CDR3: ASSAREGAYEQY
V: TRBV7-2; J: TRBJ1-1; CDR3: ASSLGGAGNTEAF
V: TRBV28; J: TRBJ1-1; CDR3: ASSLWAGGYPEAF
V: TRBV28; J: TRBJ2-6; CDR3: ASSLEWSGANVLT
V: TRBV24-1; J: TRBJ1-5; CDR3: ATSDFSPINQPQH